This T cell receptor (beta chain) is drawn from a study of beta chain features in type 1 diabetes. About the research overall: Healthy donors and patients had similar age, gender and cell yields.

Every bit of the isolated RNA underwent reverse transcription, so sequencing read expressed TCRB transcripts. Libraries were prepared by immunoSEQ multiplex PCR; TCRdb keeps only in-frame clonotypes and omits some of them. The sample includes under 90,000 clones, 30% to 35% of them seen just once. The CDR3 has 13 amino acids. V lost 2 bases, J lost 10 bases, and 2 bases stayed unmatched. Germline V gene sequence: CDR1 MNHNY, CDR2 SVGAGI (reference sequence). The rearrangement links TRBV6-6 to TRBJ1-4, with 9 positions matching TRBD1. The sequenced sample was stem cell memory CD4+ T cells from blood. This sequence was found in a young woman in good health. The CDR3 loop is CASSYGTGRKLFF. Written as DNA, the CDR3 is TGTGCCAGCAGTTACGGGACAGGGCGAAAACTGTTTTTT.